These 23 T cell receptor beta chains were sequenced from one sample in a study of cytomegalovirus exposure and HLA in healthy donors listed by TCRdb under 2017. Library preparation used the immunoSEQ multiplex PCR assay. For the multiplex PCR, a mixture combining 60 forward primers for TCR Vbeta segments and 13 reverse primers for TCR Jbeta segments was used. What TCRdb holds here is the immuneACCESS table cut down to in-frame rearrangements. Part of the clones is not present; checked against another copy, under half of the missing clones reflect an unresolved V gene, and the others are unexplained. The sample yields roughly 100,000 clones; roughly 76% were counted once. The top ten clonotypes cover approximately 6.9% of the sample. The sample was PBMCs. The receptors originated from a man aged 25 to 40 in good health and CMV-seropositive.

This rearrangement joins TRBV5-1 to TRBJ2-7; 10 bases line up with TRBD2. Germline loops: CDR1 SGHRS, CDR2 YFSETQ. The CDR3 runs 16 residues. The V gene end was trimmed by 0 bases and the J gene end by 0 bases; junction bases not matched to a gene: 3. The CDR3 DNA sequence: TGCGCCAGCAGCTTGGAACTAGCGGGGAACTCCTACGAGCAGTACTTC. It encodes CASSLELAGNSYEQYF.

The chain has TRBV6-5 and TRBJ2-3, with 8 bases fitting TRBD2. V shed 2 bases, J shed 6 bases, and the junction held 1 base outside the gene matches. Germline loops: CDR1 MNHEY, CDR2 SVGAGI. The CDR3 length is 13 residues. This CDR3 is CASSYPSGDTQYF. In DNA form, the CDR3 reads TGTGCCAGCAGTTACCCTAGCGGGGATACGCAGTATTTT.

This clone was seen more than once but under ten times. V is TRBV7-2 and J is TRBJ1-2, with TRBD1 matching 8 bases. CDR3 size: 14 residues. Germline values: CDR1 SGHTA, CDR2 FQGNSA. Trimming cost V 4 bases and J 1 base; bases outside gene matches: 2. The CDR3 loop reads CASSWGQVNYGYTF. The CDR3 bases are TGTGCCAGCAGCTGGGGACAGGTTAACTATGGCTACACCTTC.

This clone came up once. The chain couples TRBV19 to TRBJ1-1; perhaps TRBD1 as D (5 bases). V was cut by 8 bases and J by 3 bases, with 10 bases left in between. The V gene's germline CDR1 is LNHDA and CDR2 SQIVND (reference sequence). This CDR3 is built from 12 residues. In DNA form, the CDR3 reads TGTGCCAGTGGGGCCGTTTACACTGAAGCTTTCTTT. Translated, it gives CASGAVYTEAFF.

CDR3 in DNA: TGTGCCAGCAGCTTACAGGTCCGCTATGGCTACACCTTC. Its protein is CASSLQVRYGYTF. The genes are TRBV7-9 and TRBJ1-2, with D uncertain. V was clipped by 2 bases and J by 4 bases, with 8 bases between them. The CDR3 runs 13 residues. From germline, CDR1 is SEHNR and CDR2 FQNEAQ (reference sequence).

The chain uses TRBV5-8 and TRBJ2-5; TRBD1 agrees at 7 bases. CDR3 length: 13 amino acids. CDR1 SGHTS and CDR2 YDEGEE come from the germline V gene. J lost 7 bases, V lost 4 bases, and 7 bases had no gene match. CDR3 sequence reads: CASSRQGPGTQYF. DNA of the CDR3: TGTGCCAGCAGCCGACAGGGACCGGGGACCCAGTACTTC.

Only a few counts were recorded for this clone. The genes are TRBV18 and TRBJ2-5, with no clear D. CDR1 KGHSH and CDR2 LQKENI come from the germline V gene. Trimming took off 1 base at V and 1 base at J, with 4 bases between the two ends. The CDR3 totals 13 residues. DNA for the CDR3: TGTGCCAGCTCACCACTGGCCCAAGAGACCCAGTACTTC. Translation gives CASSPLAQETQYF. Supplemented by reference TRBV18 and TRBJ2-5, the full variable domain reads NAGVMQNPRHLVRRRGQEARLRCSPMKGHSHVYWYRQLPEEGLKFMVYLQKENIIDESGMPKERFSAEFPKEGPSILRIQQVVRGDSAAYFCASSPLAQETQYFGPGTRLLVL.

In its sample, this clone was seen a few times. The CDR3 DNA follows: TGCGCGGGGGGCACGGAGACCCAGTACTTC. This gives the protein CAGGTETQYF. The V and J genes are TRBV29-1 and TRBJ2-5; 8 bases match TRBD2. The germline gives CDR1 SQVTM, CDR2 ANQGSEA. The CDR3 covers 10 residues.

The chain has TRBV13 and TRBJ1-3; D might be TRBD1 (5 bases). This CDR3 has 13 residues. Trimming removed 10 bases at V and 2 bases at J, with 12 bases between. Germline V gene lookup returns CDR1 PRHDT and CDR2 FYEKMQ (reference sequence). In DNA, the CDR3 is TGTGCCACTAAGGGGACTGCTGGAAACACCATATATTTT. The encoded protein is CATKGTAGNTIYF.

The chain couples TRBV10-3 to TRBJ2-7; D may be TRBD2 (5 bases). The CDR3 is 15 residues long. Germline assignment: CDR1 ENHRY and CDR2 SYGVKD. Trimming left V 4 bases short and J 0 bases short, with 13 bases between. As DNA, the CDR3 is TGTGCCATCAGTGGTCGGGGATCTGTCTCCTACGAGCAGTACTTC. Protein sequence: CAISGRGSVSYEQYF.

The count of this clone is one. The rearrangement links TRBV7-9 to TRBJ2-2, with D possibly matching TRBD1 (6 bases). CDR1 and CDR2 from the germline V gene are SEHNR and FQNEAQ (reference sequence). Trimming took 1 base from V and 1 from J, leaving 7 bases between them. The CDR3 has 15 residues. This CDR3 is CASSLEQGNTGELFF. The CDR3 bases are TGTGCCAGCAGCTTAGAACAGGGGAACACCGGGGAGCTGTTTTTT.

The V gene is TRBV5-6, the J gene TRBJ2-2; D may be TRBD2 (6 bases). There are 13 residues in the CDR3. Deletions cut 1 base from V and 7 bases from J, with 8 bases between. From germline, CDR1 is SGHDT and CDR2 YYEEEE. As DNA, the CDR3 is TGTGCCAGCAGCTTGACTAGCCGCGGGGAGCTGTTTTTT. Amino acid sequence: CASSLTSRGELFF. The complete variable domain, with remaining parts taken from reference TRBV5-6 and TRBJ2-2, reads DAGVTQSPTHLIKTRGQQVTLRCSPKSGHDTVSWYQQALGQGPQFIFQYYEEEERQRGNFPDRFSGHQFPNYSSELNVNALLLGDSALYLCASSLTSRGELFFGEGSRLTVL.

This rearrangement joins TRBV18 to TRBJ1-3; 8 bases fit TRBD1. CDR1 and CDR2 from the germline V gene are KGHSH and LQKENI. V dropped 3 bases and J dropped 0; count of bases not matched to a gene: 4. The CDR3 is made up of 16 amino acids. The CDR3 bases are TGTGCCAGCTCACCGGGACAGGCAAGCTCTGGAAACACCATATATTTT. This gives the protein CASSPGQASSGNTIYF.

This clone appeared once. The J gene is TRBJ1-1, the V gene TRBV5-8; unclear D gene. Germline V gives CDR1 SGHTS, CDR2 YDEGEE. Deletions cut 6 bases from V and 6 bases from J, with 18 bases between. This CDR3 spans 14 amino acids. The CDR3 DNA sequence: TGTGCCAGCACCCCCGCGATGATTTTGGCTGAAGCTTTCTTT. Translation gives CASTPAMILAEAFF.

The genes are TRBV7-6 and TRBJ2-3; D unclear. CDR1 is SGHVS, CDR2 FNYEAQ, per germline. The CDR3 is 14 amino acids. The germline V and J ends were trimmed by 2 bases and 0 bases, with 6 bases remaining between them. The CDR3 here is CASSLLGSTDTQYF. For the CDR3, the DNA is TGTGCCAGCAGCTTATTGGGCAGCACAGATACGCAGTATTTT.

The rearrangement uses TRBV7-2 and TRBJ2-7; 8 bases align to TRBD1. V lost 5 bases to trimming and J lost 4 bases; unmatched junction nucleotides: 4. This CDR3 contains 13 residues. Germline loops: CDR1 SGHTA, CDR2 FQGNSA. The CDR3 here is CASSTGQGYEQYF. The CDR3 nucleotides are TGTGCCAGCAGCACCGGACAGGGATACGAGCAGTACTTC.

The chain is built from TRBV6-5 and TRBJ1-2; D gene ambiguous. Germline V gives CDR1 MNHEY, CDR2 SVGAGI. The CDR3 runs 13 residues. Trimming cost V 1 base and J 8 bases, with 11 bases left between them. As DNA, the CDR3 is TGTGCCAGCAGTTACTTCGAGACTGAAGGCTACACCTTC. Translating it yields CASSYFETEGYTF.

This clone was counted only a few times. This rearrangement joins TRBV4-3 to TRBJ2-2; D call uncertain. CDR3 size: 15 residues. V gave up 0 bases and J gave up 7 bases, with 12 bases separating them. The germline CDR1 and CDR2 sequences are LGHNA and YSLEER. The CDR3 DNA follows: TGCGCCAGCAGCCAAGACCCTGCCTCGGGCGGGGAGCTGTTTTTT. This codes for CASSQDPASGGELFF.

The V and J genes are TRBV18 and TRBJ2-1; 10 nucleotides match TRBD2. Trimming took 2 bases from V and 8 from J; bases not matched to a gene: 21. The CDR3 spans 20 residues. Germline CDR1 reads KGHSH; CDR2 reads LQKENI. Written as DNA, the CDR3 is TGTGCCAGCTCACCAATGATCCAGGGGGCGCAACTAGCGGGGAGCTATGAGCAGTTCTTC. This translates into CASSPMIQGAQLAGSYEQFF.

This chain links TRBV30 with TRBJ1-2; possibly TRBD1 for D (5 bases). Germline V gene lookup returns CDR1 GTSNPN and CDR2 SVGIG (reference sequence). The CDR3 loop spans 13 amino acids. Trimming stripped 3 bases from V and 3 bases from J, with 11 bases between. The CDR3 coding sequence is TGTGCCTGGAGGGAACAGGTGGACTATGGCTACACCTTC. It specifies CAWREQVDYGYTF.

The chain has TRBV5-6 and TRBJ2-1; 7 bases match TRBD2. Germline V gene data show CDR1 as SGHDT and CDR2 as YYEEEE. Losses at the gene ends were 0 bases for V and 7 bases for J; bases not matched to a gene: 7. The CDR3 is made up of 15 amino acids. The CDR3 DNA reads TGTGCCAGCAGCTTGGACCTATGGGAGGGAAATGAGCAGTTCTTC. Translated, it gives CASSLDLWEGNEQFF.

The chain recombines TRBV18 with TRBJ2-7; a weak D match, TRBD1 (6 bases). Germline V gene sequence: CDR1 KGHSH, CDR2 LQKENI. V was pared by 1 base and J by 2 bases, with 12 bases between. This CDR3 is built from 15 residues. The CDR3 loop reads CASSPQGRGTYEQYF. In nucleotides, the CDR3 is TGTGCCAGCTCACCACAGGGTAGGGGGACCTACGAGCAGTACTTC.

The chain employs TRBV7-2 and TRBJ2-7; D remains ambiguous. V lost 4 bases, J lost 2 bases, and 9 bases lay in between. This CDR3 contains 13 residues. In germline, CDR1 is SGHTA, CDR2 FQGNSA. CDR3: CASSYGQAYEQYF. CDR3 sequence (DNA): TGTGCCAGCAGCTACGGCCAGGCCTACGAGCAGTACTTC. The variable domain in full, completed from reference TRBV7-2 and TRBJ2-7, reads GAGVSQSPSNKVTEKGKDVELRCDPISGHTALYWYRQSLGQGLEFLIYFQGNSAPDKSGLPSDRFSAERTGGSVSTLTIQRTQQEDSAVYLCASSYGQAYEQYFGPGTRLTVT.